Given below is one T cell receptor beta chain in context. Its cognate antigen is unknown. The data originate from a study of regulatory dendritic cells for organ transplantation. Study results and caveats: Memory CD8+ T cells were the most oligoclonal; naive cells were highly diverse. Regulatory dendritic cells appeared to expand memory CD8+ clones less than mature ones.

Sequencing was performed with immunoSEQ multiplex PCR; in TCRdb, only in-frame clones are kept and a portion is missing. The profile shows roughly 27,000 clones, about 79% of them singletons. CD4+ or CD8+ T cells were sorted as naive CD45RA+ or memory CD45RO+. This clonotype was sampled from a human donor in good health. What was sequenced was memory CD4+ T cells from blood. As for subset: CD45RO+ memory T cells.

The DNA for the CDR3 is TGCGCCAGCGCGCAGGGCGGGAATAGCAATCAGCCCCAGCATTTT. Translated, it gives CASAQGGNSNQPQHF. The chain joins TRBV5-1 to TRBJ1-5, with TRBD1 as a possible D gene (5 bases). V lost 7 bases and J lost 0, with 14 bases in between. Germline assignment: CDR1 SGHRS and CDR2 YFSETQ. The CDR3 extends over 15 amino acids. The full variable domain, in which reference TRBV5-1 and TRBJ1-5 provide the parts outside the CDR3, is KAGVTQTPRYLIKTRGQQVTLSCSPISGHRSVSWYQQTPGQGLQFLFEYFSETQRNKGNFPGRFSGRQFSNSRSEMNVSTLELGDSALYLCASAQGGNSNQPQHFGDGTRLSIL.